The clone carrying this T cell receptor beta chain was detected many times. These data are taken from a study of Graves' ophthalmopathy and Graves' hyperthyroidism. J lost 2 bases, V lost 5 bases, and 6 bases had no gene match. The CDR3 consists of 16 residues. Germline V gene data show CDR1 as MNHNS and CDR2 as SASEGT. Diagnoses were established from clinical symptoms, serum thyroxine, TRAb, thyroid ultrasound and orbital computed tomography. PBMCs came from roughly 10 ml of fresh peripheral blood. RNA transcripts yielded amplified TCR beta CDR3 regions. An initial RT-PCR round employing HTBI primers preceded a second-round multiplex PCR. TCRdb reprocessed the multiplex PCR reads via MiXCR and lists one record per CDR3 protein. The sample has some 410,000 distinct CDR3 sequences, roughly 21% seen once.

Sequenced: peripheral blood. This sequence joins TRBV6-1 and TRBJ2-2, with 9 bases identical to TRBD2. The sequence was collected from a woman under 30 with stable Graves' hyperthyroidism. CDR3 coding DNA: TGTGCCAGCAGTCTAGGACTAGCGCCTAACACCGGGGAGCTGTTTTTT. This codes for CASSLGLAPNTGELFF.